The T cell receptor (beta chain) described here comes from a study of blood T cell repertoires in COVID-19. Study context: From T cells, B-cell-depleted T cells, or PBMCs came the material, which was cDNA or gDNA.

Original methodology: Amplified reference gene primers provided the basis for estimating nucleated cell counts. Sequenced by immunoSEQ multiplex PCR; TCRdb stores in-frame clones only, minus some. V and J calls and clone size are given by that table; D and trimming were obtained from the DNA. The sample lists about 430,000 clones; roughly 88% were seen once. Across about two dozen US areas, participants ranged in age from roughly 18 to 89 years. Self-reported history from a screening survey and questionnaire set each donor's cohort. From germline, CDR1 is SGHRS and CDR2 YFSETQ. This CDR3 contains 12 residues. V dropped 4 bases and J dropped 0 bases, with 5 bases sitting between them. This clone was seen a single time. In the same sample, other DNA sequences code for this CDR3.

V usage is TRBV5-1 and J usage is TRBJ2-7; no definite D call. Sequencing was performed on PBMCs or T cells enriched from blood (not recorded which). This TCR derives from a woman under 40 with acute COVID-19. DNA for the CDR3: TGCGCCAGCAGCCCCAGCTCCTACGAGCAGTACTTC. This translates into CASSPSSYEQYF.